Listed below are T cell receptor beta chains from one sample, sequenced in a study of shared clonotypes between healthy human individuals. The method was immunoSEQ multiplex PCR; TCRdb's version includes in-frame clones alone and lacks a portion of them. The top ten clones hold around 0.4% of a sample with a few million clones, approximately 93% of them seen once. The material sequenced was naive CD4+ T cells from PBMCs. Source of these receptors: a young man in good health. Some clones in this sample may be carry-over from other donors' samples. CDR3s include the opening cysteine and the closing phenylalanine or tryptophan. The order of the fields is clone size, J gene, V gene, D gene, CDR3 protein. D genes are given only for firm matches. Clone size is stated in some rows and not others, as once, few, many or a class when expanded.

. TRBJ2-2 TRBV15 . CATSTQGTGELFF
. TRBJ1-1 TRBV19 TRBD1 CASSNLMGQGNTEAFF
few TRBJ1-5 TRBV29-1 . CSVSLAANQPQHF
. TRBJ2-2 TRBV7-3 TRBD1 CASSTRTGEDTGELFF
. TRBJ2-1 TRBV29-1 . CSVVQGFYNEQFF
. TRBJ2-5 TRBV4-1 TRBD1 CASSHPTGGQETQYF
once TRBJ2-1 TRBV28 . CASSYYSDEQFF
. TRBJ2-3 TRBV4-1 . CASSPPRADTRTDTQYF
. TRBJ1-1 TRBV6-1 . CASSEAAGYRTEAFF
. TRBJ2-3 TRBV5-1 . CASSFPVQLGTDTQYF
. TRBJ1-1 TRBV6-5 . CASTLRGNTEAFF
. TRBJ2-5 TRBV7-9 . CASSLDPGGRQTQYF
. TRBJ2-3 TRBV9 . CASSAPRQLLSPTDTQYF
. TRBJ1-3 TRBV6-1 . CASSDGAASGNTIYF
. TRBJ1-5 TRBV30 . CAWSVPGKLNQPQHF
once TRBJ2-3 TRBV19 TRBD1 CASSINRGRDTQYF
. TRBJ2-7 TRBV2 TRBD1 CASSEGGQGEYF
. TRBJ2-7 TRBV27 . CASSNLGSLLHEQYF
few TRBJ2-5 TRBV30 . CAWSDETQYF
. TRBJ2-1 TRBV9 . CASSAEGGSSYNEQFF
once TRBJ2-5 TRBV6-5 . CASRRQGIETQYF
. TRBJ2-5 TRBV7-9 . CASAKREKQETQYF
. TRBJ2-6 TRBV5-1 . CASSPNSGANVLTF
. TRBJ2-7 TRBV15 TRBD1 CATSRRQGDSYEQYF
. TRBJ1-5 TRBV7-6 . CASSLLPRDSNQPQHF
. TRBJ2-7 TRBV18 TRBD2 CASSRKRGKGEQYF
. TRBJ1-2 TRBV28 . CASSLIAYGGKGYTF
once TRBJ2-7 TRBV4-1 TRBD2 CASSVNTGTSLYEQYF
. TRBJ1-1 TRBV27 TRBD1 CASSTYRGEAFF
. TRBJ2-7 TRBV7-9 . CASSLLGGEQYF
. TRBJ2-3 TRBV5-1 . CASSRTGPGTDTQYF
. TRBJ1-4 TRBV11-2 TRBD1 CASSKMTGPNEKLFF
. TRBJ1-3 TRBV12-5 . CASGYSSGNTIYF
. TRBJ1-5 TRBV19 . CASRLGAGSNQPQHF
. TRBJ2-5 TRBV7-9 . CASSLGYAAEETQYF